A single sample gave rise to the 32 T cell receptor beta chains below, sequenced in a study of cytomegalovirus exposure and HLA in healthy donors. The primer mix had 60 Vbeta and 13 Jbeta primers. Here immunoSEQ multiplex PCR was the method, and the copy in TCRdb shows in-frame clones only, minus some. This sample contains some 60,000 clones. The source material was PBMCs. These receptor sequences come from a male donor in good health and CMV-seronegative.

This sequence joins TRBV7-9 and TRBJ2-7; 9 bases match TRBD1. J was trimmed by 5 bases and V by 1 base; bases with no gene match: 6. The CDR3 length is 15 residues. Germline-derived CDR1 and CDR2 are SEHNR and FQNEAQ (reference sequence). The CDR3 spells CASSLDRGQKDEQYF. CDR3 sequence (DNA): TGTGCCAGCAGCTTAGACAGGGGGCAAAAAGACGAGCAGTACTTC.

The chain couples TRBV18 to TRBJ2-6, with 10 bases lining up with TRBD1. This CDR3 spans 18 amino acids. The V and J ends lost 1 base and 1 base, in that order; junction bases with no gene match: 4. CDR1 and CDR2 from the germline V gene are KGHSH and LQKENI. CDR3 coding DNA: TGTGCCAGCTCACCACAAACGGGACAGGGGTCTGGGGCCAACGTCCTGACTTTC. Amino acids: CASSPQTGQGSGANVLTF.

The J gene is TRBJ2-5, the V gene TRBV19, with TRBD2 matching 8 bases. The J call may be wrong; the DNA end is better matched by TRBJ2-7. In germline, CDR1 is LNHDA, CDR2 SQIVND (reference sequence). The CDR3 extends over 14 amino acids. CDR3 protein: CASKQREPPYEQYF. CDR3 DNA: TGTGCCAGTAAACAGCGGGAGCCTCCCTACGAGCAGTACTTC.

The rearrangement uses TRBV27 and TRBJ2-2; TRBD2 aligns across 8 bases. The CDR3 totals 17 residues. Germline CDR1 is MNHEY and CDR2 is SMNVEV (reference sequence). V shed 3 bases, J shed 3 bases, and the junction held 9 bases outside the gene matches. The CDR3 reads CASSFSPGLAYTGELFF. The CDR3 bases are TGTGCCAGCAGTTTTTCTCCCGGACTAGCCTACACCGGGGAGCTGTTTTTT.

V usage is TRBV21-1 and J usage is TRBJ2-7; the table gives TRBD2 as D, unverified against the DNA. TRBV21-1 is described as a pseudogene. The CDR3 runs to 14 residues. CDR3 protein: CASSKLEGGVEQYF. CDR3 in DNA: TGTGCCAGCAGCAAACTTGAGGGAGGGGTCGAGCAGTACTTC.

This chain links TRBV9 with TRBJ2-1; TRBD2 matches at 7 bases. In germline, CDR1 is SGDLS, CDR2 YYNGEE. The V and J ends lost 0 bases and 2 bases, in that order; junction bases with no gene match: 5. The CDR3 is 16 amino acids. In DNA form, the CDR3 reads TGTGCCAGCAGCGTAGCGGGAGGCCCTCCCTACAATGAGCAGTTCTTC. Its translation: CASSVAGGPPYNEQFF.

The V gene is TRBV5-1, the J gene TRBJ2-7; 11 positions agree with TRBD2. The germline V gene has CDR1 SGHRS and CDR2 YFSETQ. After removal of 5 bases from V and 0 bases from J, the junction contained 4 bases not matched to a gene. The CDR3 totals 15 residues. The CDR3 DNA reads TGCGCCAGCAGACCGGGACTAGCGGCCTCCTACGAGCAGTACTTC. Protein product: CASRPGLAASYEQYF.

The chain is built from TRBV27 and TRBJ1-6; tentative D call: TRBD1 (5 bases). There are 13 residues in the CDR3. V lost 4 bases and J 4 bases, leaving 5 bases between the germline ends. CDR1 and CDR2 from the germline V gene are MNHEY and SMNVEV (reference sequence). The CDR3 nucleotides read TGTGCCAGCAGTTCAGGGTATAATTCACCCCTCCACTTT. It encodes CASSSGYNSPLHF.

This chain connects TRBV30 to TRBJ1-2, with D unresolved. V lost 2 bases and J lost 7, with 11 bases in between. Germline V gene lookup returns CDR1 GTSNPN and CDR2 SVGIG (reference sequence). There are 12 residues in the CDR3. CDR3 sequence: CAWSSSVGGYTF. DNA for the CDR3: TGTGCCTGGAGTTCTAGTGTGGGTGGCTACACCTTC.

The chain combines TRBV28 with TRBJ1-1; possible D gene TRBD1, 5 bases. This CDR3 has 15 residues. Germline CDR1 and CDR2: MDHEN and SYDVKM. V lost 2 bases and J 1 base, leaving 11 bases between the germline ends. This CDR3 is CASSLGAAPNTEAFF. CDR3 coding DNA: TGTGCCAGCAGTTTAGGGGCCGCCCCGAACACTGAAGCTTTCTTT. Drawing the rest from reference TRBV28 and TRBJ1-1, the complete variable domain is DVKVTQSSRYLVKRTGEKVFLECVQDMDHENMFWYRQDPGLGLRLIYFSYDVKMKEKGDIPEGYSVSREKKERFSLILESASTNQTSMYLCASSLGAAPNTEAFFGQGTRLTVV.

The genes are TRBV30 and TRBJ2-1, with 9 bases matching TRBD2. CDR3 length: 16 residues. V lost 2 bases to trimming and J lost 8 bases; unmatched junction nucleotides: 13. CDR1 is GTSNPN and CDR2 is SVGIG in the germline V gene (reference sequence). The DNA of the CDR3 is TGTGCCTGGAGTAGGAGGGCGGGGGGGCCCCCCCATGAGCAGTTCTTC. This codes for CAWSRRAGGPPHEQFF.

DNA for the CDR3: TGTGCCAGCAGCTTAGATAGCGGGGGGTTCTACGAGCAGTACTTC. Protein sequence: CASSLDSGGFYEQYF. The V call is TRBV7-2, the J call TRBJ2-7, with 10 bases identical to TRBD2. The CDR3 loop spans 15 amino acids. J lost 3 bases, V lost 1 base, and 3 bases had no gene match. Looked up from germline, CDR1 is SGHTA and CDR2 is FQGNSA.

In the case of this clone: An end of the junction does not agree with germline; a read error may underlie this. The identical CDR3 is also encoded by other nucleotide sequences in the sample. The chain joins TRBV30 to TRBJ2-3; unclear D gene. CDR1 is GTSNPN, CDR2 SVGIG, per germline (reference sequence). This CDR3 comprises 10 residues. In DNA form, the CDR3 reads TGTGCATGGAACGGAGATACGCAGTATTTT. Amino acids: CAWNGDTQYF.

The CDR3 DNA reads as TGCGCCAGCAGCCTAACTCAACGGGGGGGAACGCAGTATTTT. The encoded protein is CASSLTQRGGTQYF. J is TRBJ2-3 and V is TRBV4-3, with 8 bases aligning to TRBD2. The length of the CDR3 is 14 residues. The V segment lost 4 bases and the J segment 9 bases; nucleotides outside the gene matches: 9. Germline CDR1 reads LGHNA; CDR2 reads YSLEER.

The chain employs TRBV30 and TRBJ2-1; 16 nucleotides line up with TRBD2. The trim removed 5 bases at V and 6 bases at J, leaving 7 bases unmatched. This CDR3 is built from 16 residues. Germline CDR1 reads GTSNPN; CDR2 reads SVGIG (reference sequence). CDR3 DNA: TGTGCCTGGTCAACCGGGACTAGCGGGGGGGCCAATGAGCAGTTCTTC. Encoded protein: CAWSTGTSGGANEQFF.

This rearrangement joins TRBV19 to TRBJ2-7; weak D call: TRBD2 (5 bases). Trimming took off 1 base at V and 5 bases at J, with 12 bases between the two ends. Germline loops: CDR1 LNHDA, CDR2 SQIVND (reference sequence). The CDR3 contains 14 residues. For the CDR3, the DNA is TGTGCCAGTAGTATAGGAGTCGGGGTCCACGAGCAGTACTTC. It translates to CASSIGVGVHEQYF.

The chain uses TRBV18 and TRBJ2-5, with D possibly being TRBD1 (7 bases). The CDR3 consists of 14 residues. The V gene lost 4 bases and the J gene lost 4 bases, with 13 bases spanning the gap. Germline V gene data show CDR1 as KGHSH and CDR2 as LQKENI. CDR3 region: CASSLIQGGETQYF. The CDR3 DNA reads as TGTGCCAGCTCACTCATCCAGGGGGGAGAGACCCAGTACTTC.

A note on this clone: At one of its ends the junction is not consistent with the germline gene, which may arise from a read error. The sample has other DNA sequences that encode this CDR3 too. This chain uses TRBV18 with TRBJ2-3; tentatively, D is TRBD2 (5 bases). Germline V lookup: CDR1 KGHSH, CDR2 LQKENI. The CDR3 length is 15 residues. The CDR3 is CASSPPSYYTDKQYF. CDR3 nucleotide sequence: TGTGCCAGCTCCCCCCCTAGCTACTACACAGATAAGCAGTATTTT.

The chain combines TRBV19 with TRBJ2-6; possibly TRBD1 for D (6 bases). Germline CDR1 and CDR2: LNHDA and SQIVND (reference sequence). The CDR3 sequence is 17 residues long. The germline V and J ends were trimmed by 2 bases and 4 bases, with 15 bases remaining between them. The CDR3 coding sequence is TGTGCCAGTAGTATAAGGGGACATGGAACCGGGGCCAACGTCCTGACTTTC. Translating gives CASSIRGHGTGANVLTF.

This chain connects TRBV7-2 to TRBJ1-2; D perhaps matches TRBD1 (6 bases). Deletions cut 4 bases from V and 8 bases from J, with 17 bases between. Germline loops: CDR1 SGHTA, CDR2 FQGNSA. This CDR3 has 14 residues. The CDR3 nucleotides are TGTGCCAGCAGCTCCCTACAGGGACGAAAAGGCTACACCTTC. Translated: CASSSLQGRKGYTF.

The CDR3 coding sequence is TGCGCCAGCAGCTCCGTTCCGGGACTAGAATCGGGCAATGAGCAGTTCTTC. It encodes CASSSVPGLESGNEQFF. The chain recombines TRBV5-1 with TRBJ2-1; TRBD2 agrees at 8 bases. The CDR3 length is 17 residues. J was trimmed by 6 bases and V by 3 bases; bases with no gene match: 14. CDR1 and CDR2 (germline): SGHRS, YFSETQ.

This rearrangement joins TRBV19 to TRBJ2-1, with TRBD1 as a possible D gene (6 bases). Trimming left V 7 bases short and J 5 bases short, with 18 bases between. CDR1 LNHDA and CDR2 SQIVND come from the germline V gene (reference sequence). The CDR3 consists of 15 residues. The CDR3: CASKRQEISNNEQFF. The CDR3 coding sequence is TGTGCCAGTAAAAGACAGGAAATCAGCAACAATGAGCAGTTCTTC.

The chain is built from TRBV10-3 and TRBJ2-7, with TRBD1 matching 9 bases. Germline V CDR1 and CDR2: ENHRY, SYGVKD. The CDR3 spans 15 residues. Germline trimming cut 0 bases from V and 6 bases from J; bases unmatched to any gene: 6. CDR3 protein: CAISESWGQGSEQYF. Written as DNA, the CDR3 is TGTGCCATCAGTGAGTCCTGGGGACAGGGAAGCGAGCAGTACTTC.

With regard to this clone: One junction end disagrees with the germline gene, perhaps due to a read error. This chain joins TRBV18 and TRBJ1-5, with TRBD1 matching over 7 bases. Germline loops: CDR1 KGHSH, CDR2 LQKENI. The CDR3 contains 16 residues. The CDR3 nucleotides are TGTGCCAGCGCACCAGGTGAGGGGGCGGGCAATCAGCCCCAGCATTTT. This translates into CASAPGEGAGNQPQHF.

The chain uses TRBV6-1 and TRBJ1-1; a possible D gene is TRBD1 (6 bases). The V gene lost 7 bases and the J gene lost 5 bases, with 20 bases spanning the gap. The CDR3 has 15 amino acids. Germline V lookup: CDR1 MNHNS, CDR2 SASEGT. The CDR3 reads CASNTRVAQGTEAFF. The CDR3 DNA reads as TGTGCCAGCAATACCAGGGTCGCCCAGGGGACTGAAGCTTTCTTT.

The V call is TRBV4-3, the J call TRBJ2-5, with a weak D call TRBD2 (5 bases). Germline V CDR1 and CDR2: LGHNA, YSLEER. The length of the CDR3 is 18 residues. Trimming shortened V by 0 bases and J by 5 bases, and 22 bases separated the two germline ends. The CDR3 nucleotides read TGCGCCAGCAGCCAAGAGCAGACGAAGGGAATACGAGGGGAGACCCAGTACTTC. Its protein is CASSQEQTKGIRGETQYF.

The V call is TRBV30, the J call TRBJ2-7; 9 positions agree with TRBD2. This CDR3 is 15 amino acids long. CDR1 and CDR2 from the germline V gene are GTSNPN and SVGIG (reference sequence). After removal of 0 bases from V and 3 bases from J, the junction contained 6 bases not matched to a gene. This CDR3 reads CAWSVPSGKFYEQYF. Written as DNA, the CDR3 is TGTGCCTGGAGTGTTCCTAGCGGGAAATTCTACGAGCAGTACTTC. The full variable domain, its missing parts supplied by reference TRBV30 and TRBJ2-7, is SQTIHQWPATLVQPVGSPLSLECTVEGTSNPNLYWYRQAAGRGLQLLFYSVGIGQISSEVPQNLSASRPQDRQFILSSKKLLLSDSGFYLCAWSVPSGKFYEQYFGPGTRLTVT.

The J gene is TRBJ2-7, the V gene TRBV5-1, with TRBD2 matching 7 bases. V trimming: 3 bases; J trimming: 2 bases; junction bases outside the gene matches: 17. This CDR3 has 18 amino acids. Germline V lookup: CDR1 SGHRS, CDR2 YFSETQ. DNA for the CDR3: TGCGCCAGCAGCTGGGAGGCGAGCGGGGCCGCGGGGACCTACGAGCAGTACTTC. This sequence encodes CASSWEASGAAGTYEQYF.

V usage is TRBV4-1 and J usage is TRBJ2-6, with D possibly matching TRBD1 (8 bases). CDR1 and CDR2 from the germline V gene are MGHRA and YSYEKL. The CDR3 has 18 residues. Trimming took 2 bases from V and 1 from J, leaving 15 bases between them. The CDR3 sequence is CASSQLHRGGSGANVLTF. For the CDR3, the DNA is TGCGCCAGCAGCCAATTGCACAGGGGGGGGTCTGGGGCCAACGTCCTGACTTTC.

The chain has TRBV5-3 and TRBJ2-5; D not resolved. The J call may be incorrect, as the DNA end agrees better with TRBJ2-7. TRBV5-3 is noted as an ORF with a role that remains uncertain. This CDR3 comprises 15 residues. CDR3 loop: CARSLNTRWAYEQYF. The DNA for the CDR3 is TGTGCCAGAAGCTTGAATACAAGGTGGGCCTACGAGCAGTACTTC.

The chain recombines TRBV4-3 with TRBJ2-7; 8 bases are shared with TRBD1. Losses at the gene ends were 4 bases for V and 5 bases for J; bases not matched to a gene: 13. There are 16 residues in the CDR3. In germline, CDR1 is LGHNA, CDR2 YSLEER. CDR3 sequence: CASSPGQGGRANEQYF. The CDR3 DNA sequence: TGCGCCAGCAGCCCCGGACAGGGAGGTAGGGCGAACGAGCAGTACTTC.

This sequence joins TRBV15 and TRBJ2-7; 12 bases match TRBD2. Losses at the gene ends were 4 bases for V and 6 bases for J; bases not matched to a gene: 7. Germline V gives CDR1 LNHNV, CDR2 YYDKDF (reference sequence). CDR3 size: 15 residues. CDR3 sequence reads: CATSILAGGAAEQYF. CDR3 DNA: TGTGCCACCAGCATCCTAGCGGGAGGGGCCGCCGAGCAGTACTTC.